Following are 12 T cell receptor beta chains from one sample sequenced in a study of blood T cell repertoires in COVID-19. Libraries were prepared by immunoSEQ multiplex PCR; TCRdb keeps only in-frame clonotypes and omits some of them. The sample records 60,000 to 80,000 clones, roughly 85% being singletons. Sequenced sample: peripheral blood. Receptor source: a man aged 50 to 60 with acute or convalescent COVID-19.

This sequence joins TRBV7-9 and TRBJ2-1; 7 nucleotides match TRBD1. Germline V gene sequence: CDR1 SEHNR, CDR2 FQNEAQ (reference sequence). Trimming at V came to 3 bases and at J to 9 bases, leaving 8 bases not matched to a gene. This CDR3 contains 14 residues. The CDR3 region has the DNA TGTGCCAGCAGCTTCGAAAGACAGGGACCTGAGCAGTTCTTC. Translating it yields CASSFERQGPEQFF. The whole variable domain, filled in from reference TRBV7-9 and TRBJ2-1, reads DTGVSQNPRHKITKRGQNVTFRCDPISEHNRLYWYRQTLGQGPEFLTYFQNEAQLEKSRLLSDRFSAERPKGSFSTLEIQRTEQGDSAMYLCASSFERQGPEQFFGPGTRLTVL.

This clone was observed a few times. This chain connects TRBV24-1 to TRBJ2-3, with TRBD2 matching 9 bases. The V segment lost 5 bases and the J segment 2 bases; nucleotides outside the gene matches: 10. CDR1 is KGHDR, CDR2 SFDVKD, per germline. The CDR3 contains 17 residues. CDR3 residues: CATSAEEERGATDTQYF. The CDR3 nucleotides are TGTGCCACCAGTGCTGAAGAGGAGCGGGGGGCCACAGATACGCAGTATTTT.

CDR3 in amino acids: CASSWQGYPYGYTF. The DNA for the CDR3 is TGTGCCAGCAGCTGGCAGGGCTATCCCTATGGCTACACCTTC. V and J are TRBV5-6 and TRBJ1-2, with D possibly being TRBD1 (5 bases). V was shortened by 3 bases and J by 4 bases, with 13 bases between the two germline ends. Germline V lookup: CDR1 SGHDT, CDR2 YYEEEE. The CDR3 runs 14 residues.

The gene calls are TRBV11-2 and TRBJ1-2; unclear D gene. In germline, CDR1 is SGHAT, CDR2 FQNNGV. Trimming took 0 bases from V and 4 from J, leaving 9 bases between them. The CDR3 totals 14 residues. The CDR3 region has the DNA TGTGCCAGCAGCTTAGACAGGCAATCCTATGGCTACACCTTC. It translates to CASSLDRQSYGYTF.

This chain's CDR3 is CASSLALGRGRSPGQYF. As DNA, the CDR3 is TGTGCCAGCAGCTTAGCGCTGGGCAGGGGGAGATCCCCAGGGCAGTACTTC. The J gene is TRBJ2-7, the V gene TRBV7-9, with TRBD1 identical over 7 bases. The CDR3 is made up of 17 amino acids. Germline V gives CDR1 SEHNR, CDR2 FQNEAQ (reference sequence). V shed 0 bases, J shed 9 bases, and the junction held 17 bases outside the gene matches.

The chain has TRBV4-1 and TRBJ2-5; TRBD1 matches 7 bases. V lost 1 base, J lost 4 bases, and 3 bases stayed unmatched. The CDR3 has 14 residues. CDR1 is MGHRA and CDR2 is YSYEKL in the germline V gene. DNA for the CDR3: TGCGCCAGCAGCCAAGTCCCAGGGGGAGAGACCCAGTACTTC. It translates to CASSQVPGGETQYF.

This clone was detected ten times or more. The J gene is TRBJ2-1, the V gene TRBV4-2; no reliable D call. The CDR3 totals 12 residues. Deletions cut 5 bases from V and 3 bases from J, with 5 bases between. Germline V gene data show CDR1 as LGHNA and CDR2 as YNFKEQ. This CDR3 reads CASSANYNEQFF. The DNA for the CDR3 is TGTGCCAGCAGCGCTAACTACAATGAGCAGTTCTTC.

This chain joins TRBV20-1 and TRBJ2-7; D might be TRBD1 (5 bases). CDR1 DFQATT and CDR2 SNEGSKA come from the germline V gene (reference sequence). The V end lost 5 bases, the J end lost 1 base, and 6 bases lay between the germline ends. The CDR3 contains 11 residues. CDR3 sequence: CSARQSYEQYF. CDR3 bases: TGCAGTGCTCGACAGTCCTACGAGCAGTACTTC.

The chain uses TRBV12-3 or TRBV12-4 and TRBJ1-2; unclear D gene. The CDR3 is 13 amino acids. Deletions cut 7 bases from V and 5 bases from J, with 14 bases between. The CDR3 nucleotides are TGTGCCAGCACCCCATCGGGGAGTTATGGCTACACCTTC. Amino acids: CASTPSGSYGYTF.

The rearrangement joins TRBV27 to TRBJ2-2; 9 bases are a match to TRBD1. Unmatched junction bases numbered 10, after V lost 3 bases and J lost 5 bases. Per the germline V gene, CDR1 is MNHEY and CDR2 is SMNVEV (reference sequence). The CDR3 consists of 17 residues. For the CDR3, the DNA is TGTGCCAGCAGTTTGAGGACCGGGACAGGGAATACCGGGGAGCTGTTTTTT. Translated, it gives CASSLRTGTGNTGELFF.

This chain uses TRBV5-5 with TRBJ2-5; D may be TRBD2 (5 bases). The length of the CDR3 is 14 residues. The ends were cut back, 0 bases at V and 1 base at J, with 7 bases in the middle. Germline values: CDR1 SGHKS, CDR2 YYEKEE (reference sequence). The CDR3 DNA is TGTGCCAGCAGCTTGGAGAGGGTCCAAGAGACCCAGTACTTC. This encodes CASSLERVQETQYF.

The genes are TRBV3-1 (or the pseudogene TRBV3-2) and TRBJ2-5, with a tentative D call TRBD1 (5 bases). The CDR3 consists of 14 residues. Trimming removed 5 bases at V and 5 bases at J, with 15 bases between. Germline V lookup: CDR1 LGHDT, CDR2 YNNKEL (reference sequence). The DNA for the CDR3 is TGTGCCAGCAGCTTAGTGGCAGGGTGGGAGACCCAGTACTTC. Its protein is CASSLVAGWETQYF.